This TCR beta chain emerged from a study of blood T cells in healthy people across ages. V gave up 5 bases and J gave up 4 bases, with 5 bases separating them. This CDR3 comprises 11 residues. Germline loops: CDR1 SQVTM, CDR2 ANQGSEA. Next came a second PCR, run for about 6 to 11 cycles, which used a sample-barcoded 5' primer along with a J-beta primer mix. TCRdb used MiXCR to reprocess the 5' RACE reads, holding one entry per CDR3 protein. The data show 650,000 to 700,000 distinct CDR3 sequences, under 65% seen once. In its sample, this clonotype was seen a few times. Every participating donor contributed roughly 10 milliliters of peripheral blood through a draw. No fewer than 5.5 micrograms of total RNA were isolated from every sample.

The source is a woman older than 75 in good health. The chain carries TRBV29-1 and TRBJ2-2, with D hard to call. Sequencing was carried out using blood. DNA for the CDR3: TGCAGCGTTTGGGCCACCGGGGAGCTGTTTTTT. This translates into CSVWATGELFF.